Following are 20 T cell receptor beta chains from one sample sequenced in a study of cytomegalovirus exposure and HLA in healthy donors. The primer mix had 60 Vbeta and 13 Jbeta primers. The table came from immunoSEQ multiplex PCR; TCRdb's copy has only in-frame clones and leaves some out. Among around 67,000 clones listed, about 65% were seen once. The specimen sequenced was PBMCs. The source is a woman under 40 in good health and CMV-seronegative.

The chain links TRBV28 to TRBJ1-5; 7 bases align to TRBD1. Germline V gene data show CDR1 as MDHEN and CDR2 as SYDVKM. This CDR3 has 16 residues. With V trimmed by 8 bases and J by 1 base, 11 bases remained unmatched. The CDR3 DNA sequence: TGTGCCAGCCGGACGAGTTTACAGGGGAGCAATCAGCCCCAGCATTTT. It yields the protein CASRTSLQGSNQPQHF.

The CDR3, as DNA: TGTGCCAGCAGCCCGACTAGCGGGGGCTACAATGAGCAGTTCTTC. Translation: CASSPTSGGYNEQFF. This chain uses TRBV7-9 with TRBJ2-1, with TRBD2 matching 12 bases. The CDR3 spans 15 residues. The V and J ends lost 5 bases and 3 bases, in that order; junction bases with no gene match: 2. From germline, CDR1 is SEHNR and CDR2 FQNEAQ (reference sequence).

By share of the sample, this clone is medium-sized. The chain is built from TRBV6-4 and TRBJ2-1, with D tentatively TRBD1 (6 bases). V was trimmed by 3 bases and J by 7 bases, leaving 19 bases between them. The CDR3 covers 16 residues. Germline assignment: CDR1 MRHNA and CDR2 SNTAGT. The CDR3 DNA reads as TGTGCCAGCAGTGAGGCCCCCCAACAGGGTGGGAATGAGCAGTTCTTC. It is translated as CASSEAPQQGGNEQFF.

CDR3 amino acids: CASRGTDPVQTQYF. The CDR3 DNA is TGTGCCAGCAGGGGGACTGACCCCGTGCAGACCCAGTACTTC. This sequence joins TRBV2 and TRBJ2-5; weak D call: TRBD2 (6 bases). Trimming left V 6 bases short and J 6 bases short, with 17 bases between. Germline CDR1 is SNHLY and CDR2 is FYNNEI. There are 14 residues in the CDR3.

This clone was picked up a small number of times. The chain is built from TRBV7-9 and TRBJ1-2; maybe TRBD1 (5 bases). V gave up 4 bases and J gave up 6 bases, with 21 bases separating them. This CDR3 has 16 amino acids. Germline assignment: CDR1 SEHNR and CDR2 FQNEAQ (reference sequence). CDR3 nucleotides: TGTGCCAGCAGCTCTCTTGGGGCGGGGCAGTCGGATGGCTACACCTTC. This codes for CASSSLGAGQSDGYTF.

The V gene is TRBV27, the J gene TRBJ1-6, with TRBD1 matching over 11 bases. Looked up from germline, CDR1 is MNHEY and CDR2 is SMNVEV (reference sequence). V gave up 2 bases and J gave up 6 bases; unmatched junction bases: 3. This CDR3 has 16 residues. This chain's CDR3 is CASSLTGQGANSPLHF. The CDR3, as DNA: TGTGCCAGCAGTTTAACAGGACAGGGGGCTAATTCACCCCTCCACTTT.

The chain carries TRBV14 and TRBJ1-1; D gene ambiguous. This CDR3 spans 14 amino acids. The germline CDR1 and CDR2 sequences are SGHDN and FVKESK. Trimming shortened V by 1 base and J by 7 bases, and 13 bases separated the two germline ends. In nucleotides, the CDR3 is TGTGCCAGCAGCCAAGCGGTCGGATCTAGTGAAGCTTTCTTT. As protein: CASSQAVGSSEAFF.

The genes are TRBV19 and TRBJ1-5, with D possibly matching TRBD1 (5 bases). Germline loops: CDR1 LNHDA, CDR2 SQIVND (reference sequence). The CDR3 consists of 15 residues. Trimming removed 5 bases at V and 6 bases at J, with 17 bases between. CDR3: CASSLSWQGGQPQHF. DNA of the CDR3: TGTGCCAGTAGTCTTTCGTGGCAGGGCGGTCAGCCCCAGCATTTT. Based on the CDR3 plus reference TRBV19 and TRBJ1-5, the full variable domain is DGGITQSPKYLFRKEGQNVTLSCEQNLNHDAMYWYRQDPGQGLRLIYYSQIVNDFQKGDIAEGYSVSREKKESFPLTVTSAQKNPTAFYLCASSLSWQGGQPQHFGDGTRLSIL.

The rearrangement joins TRBV7-9 to TRBJ2-1; 11 nucleotides line up with TRBD1. The CDR3 covers 15 residues. V dropped 5 bases and J dropped 9; count of bases not matched to a gene: 9. The germline V gene encodes CDR1 SEHNR and CDR2 FQNEAQ (reference sequence). As DNA, the CDR3 is TGTGCCAGCAGCAACCGGGACAGGGGGTTTGTTGAGCAGTTCTTC. Protein product: CASSNRDRGFVEQFF.

CDR3: CASSRTGIGNQPQHF. The CDR3 DNA follows: TGTGCCAGCAGCCGGACAGGGATCGGCAATCAGCCCCAGCATTTT. The J gene is TRBJ1-5, the V gene TRBV5-6, with 8 bases identical to TRBD1. Germline loops: CDR1 SGHDT, CDR2 YYEEEE. Losses at the gene ends were 4 bases for V and 2 bases for J; bases not matched to a gene: 5. The CDR3 has 15 residues.

J is TRBJ2-2 and V is TRBV4-1, with 9 bases fitting TRBD1. The trim removed 2 bases at V and 5 bases at J, leaving 9 bases unmatched. This CDR3 has 17 amino acids. Germline V CDR1 and CDR2: MGHRA, YSYEKL. CDR3 sequence (DNA): TGCGCCAGCAGCCAAAATAGACAGGGGGTTAGTACCGGGGAGCTGTTTTTT. Amino acid sequence: CASSQNRQGVSTGELFF.

For this clone: Other DNA sequences within the sample encode an identical CDR3. V gene TRBV5-1 combines with J gene TRBJ2-1, with 9 bases that match TRBD1. CDR1 SGHRS and CDR2 YFSETQ come from the germline V gene. The CDR3 has 15 residues. J gave up 6 bases and V 6 bases, and 10 bases lay outside the gene matches. CDR3 amino acids: CASNTVQGAINEQFF. The CDR3 DNA reads TGCGCCAGCAACACCGTACAGGGGGCAATCAATGAGCAGTTCTTC. Filled out from reference TRBV5-1 and TRBJ2-1, the complete variable domain reads KAGVTQTPRYLIKTRGQQVTLSCSPISGHRSVSWYQQTPGQGLQFLFEYFSETQRNKGNFPGRFSGRQFSNSRSEMNVSTLELGDSALYLCASNTVQGAINEQFFGPGTRLTVL.

Only one count was recorded for this clone. Here the CDR3 reads CASTLRTYEQYF. The CDR3 coding sequence is TGTGCCAGCACCCTCCGTACCTACGAGCAGTACTTC. V and J are TRBV11-2 and TRBJ2-7; unclear D gene. This CDR3 contains 12 residues. Germline V lookup: CDR1 SGHAT, CDR2 FQNNGV. Between the trimmed V and J ends, which lost 7 bases and 2 bases, there was a span of 9 bases.

This sequence joins TRBV29-1 and TRBJ2-1; weak D call: TRBD2 (5 bases). The CDR3 extends over 11 amino acids. The V end was cut by 6 bases, the J end by 7 bases, with 10 bases between. Germline V gives CDR1 SQVTM, CDR2 ANQGSEA. The CDR3 loop is CSVERGNEQFF. CDR3 DNA sequence: TGCAGCGTGGAAAGAGGGAATGAGCAGTTCTTC.

Points on this clone: At one end the junction does not follow the germline gene, possibly because of a read error. The chain couples TRBV7-7 to TRBJ2-3; 7 nucleotides match TRBD1. Germline CDR1 and CDR2: SSHAT and FNYEAQ (reference sequence). The CDR3 is 14 residues long. The CDR3 protein is CASSLGTDSDTQYF. The CDR3, as DNA: TGTGCTAGCAGCTTAGGGACAGACTCAGATACGCAGTATTTT.

Remarks on this clone: As the CDR3 is not closed by the conserved phenylalanine or tryptophan, this likely results from a read error. The chain combines TRBV19 with TRBJ1-1, with no clear D. The CDR3 is 16 amino acids. Deletions cut 5 bases from V and 0 bases from J, with 16 bases between. Germline V gene sequence: CDR1 LNHDA, CDR2 SQIVND (reference sequence). CDR3 in amino acids: CASSVTASIMNTEAFL. In DNA, the CDR3 is TGTGCCAGTAGTGTTACAGCATCCATTATGAACACTGAAGCTTTCCTT.

This clone was seen more than once but under ten times. The chain is built from TRBV18 and TRBJ2-5; 7 bases match TRBD1. V shed 4 bases, J shed 1 base, and the junction held 3 bases outside the gene matches. Germline V CDR1 and CDR2: KGHSH, LQKENI. This CDR3 contains 14 residues. CDR3 sequence (DNA): TGTGCCAGCTCACGACAGGGTTCCCAAGAGACCCAGTACTTC. This sequence encodes CASSRQGSQETQYF.

This clone was observed a handful of times. The rearrangement joins TRBV4-1 to TRBJ1-5, with a tentative D call TRBD1 (6 bases). Per the germline V gene, CDR1 is MGHRA and CDR2 is YSYEKL. The CDR3 consists of 14 residues. Between the trimmed V and J ends, which lost 1 base and 7 bases, there was a span of 11 bases. CDR3 sequence reads: CASSQGVQGQPQHF. The CDR3 DNA sequence: TGCGCCAGCAGCCAAGGGGTACAGGGACAGCCCCAGCATTTT.

The CDR3 DNA reads TGTGCCATCGGAGGCAGACAGGGTAACACTGAAGCTTTCTTT. Its translation is CAIGGRQGNTEAFF. The V call is TRBV10-3, the J call TRBJ1-1, with TRBD1 matching 7 bases. The CDR3 covers 14 residues. Trimming cost V 8 bases and J 2 bases; bases outside gene matches: 8. CDR1 is ENHRY, CDR2 SYGVKD, per germline.

The J gene is TRBJ2-5, the V gene TRBV6-1; 9 bases match TRBD1. The V gene end was trimmed by 11 bases and the J gene end by 2 bases; junction bases not matched to a gene: 6. This CDR3 has 13 amino acids. In germline, CDR1 is MNHNS, CDR2 SASEGT. CDR3 protein: CAGTGGYQETQYF. DNA for the CDR3: TGTGCCGGCACAGGGGGCTATCAAGAGACCCAGTACTTC.